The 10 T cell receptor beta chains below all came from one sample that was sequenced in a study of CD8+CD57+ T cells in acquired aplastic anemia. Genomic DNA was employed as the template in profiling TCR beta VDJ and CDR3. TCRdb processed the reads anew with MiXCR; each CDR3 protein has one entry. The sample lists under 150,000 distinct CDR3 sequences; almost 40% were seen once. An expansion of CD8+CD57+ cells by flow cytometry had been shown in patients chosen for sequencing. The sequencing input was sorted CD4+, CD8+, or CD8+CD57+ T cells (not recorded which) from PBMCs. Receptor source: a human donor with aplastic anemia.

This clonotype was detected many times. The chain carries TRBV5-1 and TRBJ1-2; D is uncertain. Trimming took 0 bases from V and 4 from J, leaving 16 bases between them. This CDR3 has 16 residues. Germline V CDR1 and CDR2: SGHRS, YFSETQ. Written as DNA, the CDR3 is TGCGCCAGCAGCTTGGTTACCCATGAGTATACCTATGGCTACACCTTC. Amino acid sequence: CASSLVTHEYTYGYTF.

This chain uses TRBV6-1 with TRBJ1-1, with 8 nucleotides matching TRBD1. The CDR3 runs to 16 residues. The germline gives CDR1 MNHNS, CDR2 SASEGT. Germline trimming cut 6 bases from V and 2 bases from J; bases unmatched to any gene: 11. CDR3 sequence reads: CASSPRTGFPNTEAFF. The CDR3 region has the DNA TGTGCCAGCAGCCCCCGGACAGGGTTCCCTAACACTGAAGCTTTCTTT.

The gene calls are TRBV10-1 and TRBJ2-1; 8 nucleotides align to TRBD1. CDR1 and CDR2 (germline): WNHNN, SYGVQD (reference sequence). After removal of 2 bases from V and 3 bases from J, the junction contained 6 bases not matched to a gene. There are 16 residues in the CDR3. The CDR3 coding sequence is TGCGCCAGCAGTGAGATCCAGGGGGCTAACTACAATGAGCAGTTCTTC. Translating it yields CASSEIQGANYNEQFF.

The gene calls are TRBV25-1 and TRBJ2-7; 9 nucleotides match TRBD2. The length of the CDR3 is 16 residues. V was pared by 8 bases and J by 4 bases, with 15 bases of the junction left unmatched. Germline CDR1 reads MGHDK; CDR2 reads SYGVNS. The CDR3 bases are TGTGCCAGCCTGGAAGCGGGGGGCAGAGGGGTTTACGAGCAGTACTTC. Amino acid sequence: CASLEAGGRGVYEQYF.

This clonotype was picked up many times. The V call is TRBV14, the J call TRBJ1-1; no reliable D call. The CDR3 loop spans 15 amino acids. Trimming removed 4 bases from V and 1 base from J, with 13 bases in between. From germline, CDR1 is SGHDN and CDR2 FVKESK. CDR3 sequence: CASSRSNSWNTEAFF. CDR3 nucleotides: TGTGCCAGCAGCCGATCCAATTCTTGGAACACTGAAGCTTTCTTT. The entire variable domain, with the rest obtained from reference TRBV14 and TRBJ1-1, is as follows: EAGVTQFPSHSVIEKGQTVTLRCDPISGHDNLYWYRRVMGKEIKFLLHFVKESKQDESGMPNNRFLAERTGGTYSTLKVQPAELEDSGVYFCASSRSNSWNTEAFFGQGTRLTVV.

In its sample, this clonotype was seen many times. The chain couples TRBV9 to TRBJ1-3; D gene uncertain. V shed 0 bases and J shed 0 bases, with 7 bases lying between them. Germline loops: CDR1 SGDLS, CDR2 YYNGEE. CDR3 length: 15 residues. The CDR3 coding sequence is TGTGCCAGCAGCGTAGGGACCTTCTCTGGAAACACCATATATTTT. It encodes CASSVGTFSGNTIYF.

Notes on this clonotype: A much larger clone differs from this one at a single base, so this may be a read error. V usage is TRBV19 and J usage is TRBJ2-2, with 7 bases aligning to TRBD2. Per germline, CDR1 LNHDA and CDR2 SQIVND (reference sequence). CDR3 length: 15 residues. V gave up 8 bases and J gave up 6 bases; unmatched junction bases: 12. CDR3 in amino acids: CASGPSTGRAGELFF. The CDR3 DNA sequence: TGTGCCAGTGGCCCTTCGACGGGGAGGGCCGGGGAGCTGTTTTTT.

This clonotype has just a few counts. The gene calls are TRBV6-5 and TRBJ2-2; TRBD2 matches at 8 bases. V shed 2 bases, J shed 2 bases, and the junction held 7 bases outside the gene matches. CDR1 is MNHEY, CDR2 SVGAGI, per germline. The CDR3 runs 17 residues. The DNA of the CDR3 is TGTGCCAGCAGTTACATAAAGGGGACTAGTAACACCGGGGAGCTGTTTTTT. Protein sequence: CASSYIKGTSNTGELFF.

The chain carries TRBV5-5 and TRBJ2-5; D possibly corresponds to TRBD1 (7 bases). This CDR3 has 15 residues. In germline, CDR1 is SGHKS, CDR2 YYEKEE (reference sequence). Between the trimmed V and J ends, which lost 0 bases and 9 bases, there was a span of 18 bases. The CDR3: CASSLAGTLRGAQYF. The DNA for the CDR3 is TGTGCCAGCAGCTTGGCCGGGACCCTCAGGGGGGCCCAGTACTTC.

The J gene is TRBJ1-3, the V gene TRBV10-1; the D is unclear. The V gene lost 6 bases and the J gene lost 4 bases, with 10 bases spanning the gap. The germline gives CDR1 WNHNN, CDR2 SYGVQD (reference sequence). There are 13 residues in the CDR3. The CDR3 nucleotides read TGCGCCAGCAGGTTGCGGGAAGGAAACACCATATATTTT. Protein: CASRLREGNTIYF.